The 8 T cell receptor beta chains presented below share a single source sample, sequenced in a study of glioma-infiltrating T cells after dendritic cell vaccination. Sequencing was performed with immunoSEQ multiplex PCR; in TCRdb, only in-frame clones are kept and a portion is missing. Found here are around 73,000 clones, almost 85% of them singletons; the top ten hold roughly 2%. Sequenced material: blood, taken before dendritic cell vaccination. These receptors all come from a human donor with glioblastoma.

The chain carries TRBV18 and TRBJ1-3, with D unresolved. Looked up from germline, CDR1 is KGHSH and CDR2 is LQKENI. This CDR3 has 15 residues. Deletions cut 3 bases from V and 0 bases from J, with 9 bases between. CDR3 in amino acids: CASSPSSSSGNTIYF. The CDR3 DNA reads as TGTGCCAGCTCACCTTCATCGAGCTCTGGAAACACCATATATTTT.

The CDR3 loop is CASSLTGGSTGELFF. CDR3 sequence (DNA): TGCGCCAGCAGCTTGACAGGAGGGAGCACCGGGGAGCTGTTTTTT. The rearrangement uses TRBV5-1 and TRBJ2-2; D might be TRBD2 (6 bases). V was pared by 1 base and J by 4 bases, with 11 bases between. The CDR3 runs 15 residues. The germline V gene encodes CDR1 SGHRS and CDR2 YFSETQ.

This sequence joins TRBV5-1 and TRBJ2-2; 7 bases align to TRBD1. The CDR3 has 15 residues. J was trimmed by 5 bases and V by 5 bases; bases with no gene match: 9. Germline-derived CDR1 and CDR2 are SGHRS and YFSETQ. The CDR3 coding sequence is TGCGCCAGCAGTCAGGGGGAGATCAAGACCGGGGAGCTGTTTTTT. Amino acid sequence: CASSQGEIKTGELFF.

This clone appeared a single time. The genes are TRBV19 and TRBJ1-2; 8 positions agree with TRBD1. CDR1 and CDR2 (germline): LNHDA, SQIVND (reference sequence). CDR3 length: 14 residues. J was trimmed by 7 bases and V by 2 bases; bases with no gene match: 6. The CDR3 DNA follows: TGTGCCAGTAGTATACCCGGGACAGGTATTGGCTACACCTTC. This sequence encodes CASSIPGTGIGYTF.

This clone was seen only a few times. Here the CDR3 DNA reads TGTGCCAGCTCAGCCGGGACAGGGTTGCCGGGCGAGCAGTACGTC. Residues: CASSAGTGLPGEQYV. V usage is TRBV18 and J usage is TRBJ2-7, with 9 nucleotides matching TRBD1. The length of the CDR3 is 15 residues. Looked up from germline, CDR1 is KGHSH and CDR2 is LQKENI. Germline trimming cut 5 bases from V and 6 bases from J; bases unmatched to any gene: 11.

V gene TRBV5-6 combines with J gene TRBJ1-2; TRBD1 agrees at 10 bases. V gave up 4 bases and J gave up 3 bases; unmatched junction bases: 6. This CDR3 is built from 15 residues. Per the germline V gene, CDR1 is SGHDT and CDR2 is YYEEEE. The CDR3 sequence: CASSMIGQGDYGYTF. CDR3 bases: TGTGCCAGCAGCATGATAGGACAGGGGGACTATGGCTACACCTTC. The whole variable domain, filled in from reference TRBV5-6 and TRBJ1-2, reads DAGVTQSPTHLIKTRGQQVTLRCSPKSGHDTVSWYQQALGQGPQFIFQYYEEEERQRGNFPDRFSGHQFPNYSSELNVNALLLGDSALYLCASSMIGQGDYGYTFGSGTRLTVV.

The table lists this clone with a few counts. The CDR3: CASSSQGNEKLFF. As DNA, the CDR3 is TGTGCCAGCAGTTCACAGGGAAATGAAAAACTGTTTTTT. The chain joins TRBV6-6 to TRBJ1-4; D might be TRBD1 (6 bases). V was cut by 4 bases and J by 5 bases, with 8 bases left in between. The germline V gene has CDR1 MNHNY and CDR2 SVGAGI (reference sequence). The CDR3 extends over 13 amino acids.

The rearrangement joins TRBV6-1 to TRBJ2-3; possible D gene TRBD2, 6 bases. Germline CDR1 MNHNS, CDR2 SASEGT. This CDR3 contains 15 residues. Trimming cost V 3 bases and J 0 bases, with 10 bases left between them. CDR3 residues: CASSDLEGSTDTQYF. Here the CDR3 DNA reads TGTGCCAGCAGTGACTTGGAGGGGAGCACAGATACGCAGTATTTT.